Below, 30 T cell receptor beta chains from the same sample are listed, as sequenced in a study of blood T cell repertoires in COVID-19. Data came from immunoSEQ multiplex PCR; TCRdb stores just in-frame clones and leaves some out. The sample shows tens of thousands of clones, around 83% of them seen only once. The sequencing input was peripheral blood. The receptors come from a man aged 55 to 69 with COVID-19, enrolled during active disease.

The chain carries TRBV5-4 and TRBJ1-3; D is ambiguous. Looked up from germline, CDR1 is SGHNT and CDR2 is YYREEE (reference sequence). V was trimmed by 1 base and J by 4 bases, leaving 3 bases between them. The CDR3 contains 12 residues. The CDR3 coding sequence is TGTGCCAGCAGCTTGCAGGGAAACACCATATATTTT. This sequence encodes CASSLQGNTIYF.

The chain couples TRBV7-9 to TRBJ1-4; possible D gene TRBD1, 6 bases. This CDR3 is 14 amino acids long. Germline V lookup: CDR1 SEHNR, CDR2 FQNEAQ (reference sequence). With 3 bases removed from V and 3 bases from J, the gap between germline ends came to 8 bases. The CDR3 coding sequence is TGTGCCAGCAGCTTGACAGGTTCTAATGAAAAACTGTTTTTT. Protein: CASSLTGSNEKLFF.

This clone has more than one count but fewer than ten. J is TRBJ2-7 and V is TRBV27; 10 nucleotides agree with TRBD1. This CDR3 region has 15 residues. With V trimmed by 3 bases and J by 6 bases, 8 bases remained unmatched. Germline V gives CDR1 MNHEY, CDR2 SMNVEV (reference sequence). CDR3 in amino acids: CASSLKGQGIGEQYF. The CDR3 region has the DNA TGTGCCAGCAGTTTGAAGGGACAGGGGATCGGCGAGCAGTACTTC.

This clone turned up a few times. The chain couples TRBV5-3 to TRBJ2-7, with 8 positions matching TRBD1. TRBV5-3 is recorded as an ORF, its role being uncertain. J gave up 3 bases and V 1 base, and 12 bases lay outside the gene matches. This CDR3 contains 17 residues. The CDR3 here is CARSLPLIQGGNYEQYF. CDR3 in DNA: TGTGCCAGAAGCTTGCCCCTTATACAGGGGGGAAACTACGAGCAGTACTTC.

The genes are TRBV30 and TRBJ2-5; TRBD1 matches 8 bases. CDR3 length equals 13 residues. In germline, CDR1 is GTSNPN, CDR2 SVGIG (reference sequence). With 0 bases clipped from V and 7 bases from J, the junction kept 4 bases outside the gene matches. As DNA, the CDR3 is TGTGCCTGGAGTGTAACAGGGGGGACGACCCAGTACTTC. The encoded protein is CAWSVTGGTTQYF.

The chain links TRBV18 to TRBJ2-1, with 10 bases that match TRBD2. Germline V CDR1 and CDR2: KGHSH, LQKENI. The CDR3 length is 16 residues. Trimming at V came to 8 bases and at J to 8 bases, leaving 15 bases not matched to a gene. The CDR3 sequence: CASLPSGRGGLDEQFF. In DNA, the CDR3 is TGTGCCAGCCTTCCGAGCGGGAGGGGGGGACTAGATGAGCAGTTCTTC.

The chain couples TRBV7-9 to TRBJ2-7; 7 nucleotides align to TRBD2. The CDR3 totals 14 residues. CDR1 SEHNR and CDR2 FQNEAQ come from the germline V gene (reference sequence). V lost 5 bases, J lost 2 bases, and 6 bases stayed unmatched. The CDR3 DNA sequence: TGTGCCAGCAGCGTCCGGGACTACGCCTACGAGCAGTACTTC. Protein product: CASSVRDYAYEQYF.

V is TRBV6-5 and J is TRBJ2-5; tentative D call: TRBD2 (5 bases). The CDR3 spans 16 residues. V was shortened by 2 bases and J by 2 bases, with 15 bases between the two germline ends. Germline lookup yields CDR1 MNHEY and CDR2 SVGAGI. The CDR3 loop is CASSYNRLRAQETQYF. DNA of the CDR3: TGTGCCAGCAGTTACAATAGACTACGGGCGCAAGAGACCCAGTACTTC.

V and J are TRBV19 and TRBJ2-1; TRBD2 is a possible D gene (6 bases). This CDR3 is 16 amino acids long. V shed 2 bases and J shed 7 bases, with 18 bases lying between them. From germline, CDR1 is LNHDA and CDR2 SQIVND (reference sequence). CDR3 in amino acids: CASSIRGTQLGNEQFF. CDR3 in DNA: TGTGCCAGTAGTATAAGAGGGACTCAGCTGGGGAATGAGCAGTTCTTC. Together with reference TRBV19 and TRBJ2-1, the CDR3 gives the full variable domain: DGGITQSPKYLFRKEGQNVTLSCEQNLNHDAMYWYRQDPGQGLRLIYYSQIVNDFQKGDIAEGYSVSREKKESFPLTVTSAQKNPTAFYLCASSIRGTQLGNEQFFGPGTRLTVL.

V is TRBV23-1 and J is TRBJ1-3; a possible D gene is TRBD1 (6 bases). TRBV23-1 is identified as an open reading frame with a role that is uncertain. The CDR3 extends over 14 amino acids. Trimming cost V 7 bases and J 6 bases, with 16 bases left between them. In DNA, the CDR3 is TGCGCCAGCACGAAACAGGGAATAGAAAACACCATATATTTT. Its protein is CASTKQGIENTIYF.

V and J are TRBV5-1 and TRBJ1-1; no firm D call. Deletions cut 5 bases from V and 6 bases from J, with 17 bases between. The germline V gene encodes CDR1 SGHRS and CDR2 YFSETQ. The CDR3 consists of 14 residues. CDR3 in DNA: TGCGCCAGCAGTTATCCGAGGGAGGCGCCTGAAGCTTTCTTT. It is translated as CASSYPREAPEAFF.

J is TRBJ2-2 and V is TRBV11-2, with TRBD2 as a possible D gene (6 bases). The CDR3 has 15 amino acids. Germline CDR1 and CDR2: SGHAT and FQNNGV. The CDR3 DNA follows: TGTGCAGACAGAGAGTGGGGGGCGAACACCGGGGAGCTGTTTTTT. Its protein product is CADREWGANTGELFF.

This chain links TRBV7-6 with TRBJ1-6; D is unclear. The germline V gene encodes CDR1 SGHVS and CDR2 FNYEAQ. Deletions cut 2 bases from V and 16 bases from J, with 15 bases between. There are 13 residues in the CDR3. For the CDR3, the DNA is TGTGCCAGCAGCTTAAATGGGCGGGGTAGGCTCCACTTT. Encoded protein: CASSLNGRGRLHF.

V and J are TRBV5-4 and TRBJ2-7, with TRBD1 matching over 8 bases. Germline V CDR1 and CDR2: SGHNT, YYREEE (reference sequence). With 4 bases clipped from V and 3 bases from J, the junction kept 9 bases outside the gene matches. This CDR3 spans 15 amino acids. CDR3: CASSLGQGADYEQYF. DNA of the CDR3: TGTGCCAGCAGCCTGGGCCAGGGGGCGGACTACGAGCAGTACTTC. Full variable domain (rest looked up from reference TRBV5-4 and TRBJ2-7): ETGVTQSPTHLIKTRGQQVTLRCSSQSGHNTVSWYQQALGQGPQFIFQYYREEENGRGNFPPRFSGLQFPNYSSELNVNALELDDSALYLCASSLGQGADYEQYFGPGTRLTVT.

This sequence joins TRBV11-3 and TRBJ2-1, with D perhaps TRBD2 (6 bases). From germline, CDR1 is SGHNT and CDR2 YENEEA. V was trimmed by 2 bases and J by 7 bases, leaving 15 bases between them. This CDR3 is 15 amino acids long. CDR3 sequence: CASSLSGSNWNEQFF. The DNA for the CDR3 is TGTGCCAGCAGCTTATCCGGGAGCAACTGGAATGAGCAGTTCTTC.

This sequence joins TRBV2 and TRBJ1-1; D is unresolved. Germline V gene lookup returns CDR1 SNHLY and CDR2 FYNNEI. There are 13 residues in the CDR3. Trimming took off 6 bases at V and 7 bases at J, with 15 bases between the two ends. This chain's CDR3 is CASRFSEEGEAFF. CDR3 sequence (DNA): TGTGCCAGCAGATTTTCGGAAGAGGGTGAAGCTTTCTTT.

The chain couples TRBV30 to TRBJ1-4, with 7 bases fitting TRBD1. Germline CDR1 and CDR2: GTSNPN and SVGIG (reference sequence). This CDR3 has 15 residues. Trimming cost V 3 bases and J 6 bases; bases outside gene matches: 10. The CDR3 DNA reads TGTGCCTGGAGGTCAAGGACAGGCGTCTATGAAAAACTGTTTTTT. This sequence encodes CAWRSRTGVYEKLFF.

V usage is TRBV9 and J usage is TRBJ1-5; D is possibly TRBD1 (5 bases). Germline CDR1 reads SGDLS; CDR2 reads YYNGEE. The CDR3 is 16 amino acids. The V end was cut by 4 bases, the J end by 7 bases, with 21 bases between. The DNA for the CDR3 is TGTGCCAGCAGCCCCTCCGGACTCACGGGGGTGCAGCCCCAGCATTTT. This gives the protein CASSPSGLTGVQPQHF.

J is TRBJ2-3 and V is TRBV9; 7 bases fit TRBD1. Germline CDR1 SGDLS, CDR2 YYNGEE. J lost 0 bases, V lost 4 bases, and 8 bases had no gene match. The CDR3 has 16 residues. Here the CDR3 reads CASSPQGLTSTDTQYF. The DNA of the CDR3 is TGTGCCAGCAGCCCACAGGGGTTAACTAGCACAGATACGCAGTATTTT.

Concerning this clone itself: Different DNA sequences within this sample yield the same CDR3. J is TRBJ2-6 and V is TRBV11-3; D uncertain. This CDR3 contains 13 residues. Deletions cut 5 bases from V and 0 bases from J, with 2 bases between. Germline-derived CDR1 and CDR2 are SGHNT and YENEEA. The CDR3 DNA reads TGTGCCAGCAGCCTCTCTGGGGCCAACGTCCTGACTTTC. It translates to CASSLSGANVLTF. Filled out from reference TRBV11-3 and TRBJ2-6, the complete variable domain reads EAGVVQSPRYKIIEKKQPVAFWCNPISGHNTLYWYLQNLGQGPELLIRYENEEAVDDSQLPKDRFSAERLKGVDSTLKIQPAELGDSAVYLCASSLSGANVLTFGAGSRLTVL.

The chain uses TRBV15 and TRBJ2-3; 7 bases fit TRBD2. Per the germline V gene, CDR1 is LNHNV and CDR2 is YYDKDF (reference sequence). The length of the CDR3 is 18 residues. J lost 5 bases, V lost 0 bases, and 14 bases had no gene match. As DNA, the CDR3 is TGTGCCACCAGCAGAGATTTGGTCGGCGCGGGAGCAGGAGATACGCAGTATTTT. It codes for CATSRDLVGAGAGDTQYF.

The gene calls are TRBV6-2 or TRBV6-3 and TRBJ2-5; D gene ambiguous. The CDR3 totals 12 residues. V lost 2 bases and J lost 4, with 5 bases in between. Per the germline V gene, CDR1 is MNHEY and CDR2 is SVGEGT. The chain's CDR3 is CASSYTGETQYF. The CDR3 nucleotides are TGTGCCAGCAGTTACACCGGAGAGACCCAGTACTTC.

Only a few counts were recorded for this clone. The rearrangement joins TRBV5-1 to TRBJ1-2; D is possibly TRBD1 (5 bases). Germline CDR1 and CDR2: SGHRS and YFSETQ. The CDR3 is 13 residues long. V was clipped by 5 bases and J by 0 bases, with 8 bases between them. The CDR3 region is CASRLTANYGYTF. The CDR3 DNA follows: TGCGCCAGCAGACTGACAGCTAACTATGGCTACACCTTC.

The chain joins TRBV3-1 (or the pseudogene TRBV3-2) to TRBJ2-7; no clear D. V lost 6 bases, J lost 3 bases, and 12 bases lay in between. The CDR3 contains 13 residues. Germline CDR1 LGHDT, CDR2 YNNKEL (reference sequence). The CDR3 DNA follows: TGTGCCAGCAGTGAGGTGGGTGACTACGAGCAGTACTTC. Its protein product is CASSEVGDYEQYF.

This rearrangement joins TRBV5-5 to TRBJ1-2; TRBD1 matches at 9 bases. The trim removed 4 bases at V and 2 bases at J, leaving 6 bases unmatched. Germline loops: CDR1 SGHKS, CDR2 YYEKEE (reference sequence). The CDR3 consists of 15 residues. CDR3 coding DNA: TGTGCCAGCAGCAGTCCCGGGACAGGGAACTATGGCTACACCTTC. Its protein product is CASSSPGTGNYGYTF.

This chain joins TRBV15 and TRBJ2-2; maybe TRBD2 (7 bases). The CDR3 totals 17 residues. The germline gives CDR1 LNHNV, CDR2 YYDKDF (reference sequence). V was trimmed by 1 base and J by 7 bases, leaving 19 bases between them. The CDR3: CATSRAPAGQRDGELFF. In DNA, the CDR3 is TGTGCCACCAGCAGAGCCCCAGCGGGACAACGGGACGGGGAGCTGTTTTTT.

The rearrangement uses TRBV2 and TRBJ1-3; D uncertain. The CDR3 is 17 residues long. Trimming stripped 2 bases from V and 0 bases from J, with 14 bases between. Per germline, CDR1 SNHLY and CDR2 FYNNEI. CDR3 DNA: TGTGCCAGCAGTGAAAACATATTCGGGTTCTCTGGAAACACCATATATTTT. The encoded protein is CASSENIFGFSGNTIYF.

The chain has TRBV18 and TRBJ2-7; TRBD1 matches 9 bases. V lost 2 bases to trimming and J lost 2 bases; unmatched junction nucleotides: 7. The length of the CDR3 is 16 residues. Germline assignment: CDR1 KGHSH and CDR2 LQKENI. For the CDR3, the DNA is TGTGCCAGCTCACCAGACCTCGGACAGGGGACCTACGAGCAGTACTTC. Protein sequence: CASSPDLGQGTYEQYF.

DNA of the CDR3: TGCGCCAGCAGCGCGGACAGCCTATGGGGCTACACCTTC. It yields the protein CASSADSLWGYTF. The chain uses TRBV5-1 and TRBJ1-2, with D perhaps matching TRBD1 (6 bases). Germline assignment: CDR1 SGHRS and CDR2 YFSETQ. The CDR3 is 13 residues long. Deletions cut 4 bases from V and 8 bases from J, with 15 bases between.

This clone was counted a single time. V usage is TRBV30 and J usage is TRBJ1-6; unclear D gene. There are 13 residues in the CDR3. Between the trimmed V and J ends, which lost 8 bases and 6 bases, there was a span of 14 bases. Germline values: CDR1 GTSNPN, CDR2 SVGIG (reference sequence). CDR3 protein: CATMVAVNSPLHF. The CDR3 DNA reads TGTGCCACAATGGTGGCAGTTAATTCACCCCTCCACTTT.